The text below deals with one T cell receptor beta chain. Its recognized antigen is unknown. No qualities accompany the bases; no much larger clone lies one base away. The immunoSEQ Assay, a bias-controlled multiplex PCR, was used to amplify TCRbeta CDR3 regions from genomic DNA. The authors' analysis ran thus. The number of nucleated cells in each sample was estimated by amplification of reference gene primers within the assay. Sequence reads were collapsed and filtered to measure the absolute abundance of every unique TCRbeta CDR3 rearrangement. For each sample, productive Simpson clonality was calculated as the square root of Simpson's diversity index across productive rearrangements. Not all clones reach the TCRdb copy of this immuneACCESS table, which keeps in-frame sequences only. Checked studies attribute under half of the gap to unresolved V genes and leave the rest unexplained. V and J calls and clone size follow that table, whereas D and trimming were derived from the DNA. The sample table contains approximately 270,000 clones; only one count was recorded for roughly 84% of them. The ten largest clones add up to 15% to 19% of the sample.

This sample is drawn from a study of blood T cell repertoires in COVID-19 (TCRdb year 2020). Broadly, across the study: Collaborator samples came from the United States, Italy and Spain and covered acute and convalescent phases of COVID-19. The repertoires were released in a freely available public database meant as a resource for research on the immune response to SARS-CoV-2. Where available, HLA class I and class II types were taken from metadata supplied by the sample provider and were not determined by assay-based typing. Samples came from the ongoing ImmuneRACE study (first 160 participants) plus 1,254 subjects from 6 global collaborators. Nearly every sample came with metadata listing a de-identified subject ID, COVID-19 status, age in years and sex. Subjects who had been exposed to COVID-19, were actively infected with it, or had recovered from it provided the deeply sampled blood TCRbeta repertoires that made up the dataset. The prospective study material was composed of cDNA or gDNA derived from T cells, B-cell-depleted T cells, or PBMCs.

What the study reported, not specific to this receptor: Clinical and demographic metadata were provided uncurated, with the amount varying by source and participant.

In Seattle, one collaborating source enrolled patients while the infection was active and tracked those patients longitudinally over the course of disease. Collaborating institutions collected whole blood in K2EDTA tubes following their own protocols. For TCRbeta analysis, collaborators shipped samples in one of three forms: frozen whole blood, isolated PBMCs, or DNA extracted from either of those sample types. From a lookup of the germline V gene, CDR1 and CDR2 are SGHDT and YYEEEE. V ends up 4 bases short and J 6 bases short, with an unmatched junction base count of 15. Including the terminal cysteine and phenylalanine, the CDR3 comprises 16 residues. The DNA shown is the 48-base CDR3, in frame from base 1.

The origin of this receptor is a person between 65 and 79 years old with COVID-19, enrolled during active disease. Sample: peripheral blood. The sequence links TRBV5-6 to TRBJ1-2; 7 nucleotides in the junction match TRBD1. CDR3 sequence: CASSIPDRQGDHGYTF. The nucleotide sequence reads as follows: TGTGCCAGCAGCATACCCGACCGACAGGGCGATCATGGCTACACCTTC.